This TCR beta chain originates from a study of molecular identifiers for immune sequencing clone quantification. A CD8+CD4-CCR7+CD45RA+ gate was used to sort naive CD8 T cells. The table lists this clonotype with many counts. It was with previously described methods and listed TCR primers that bulk TCR libraries were made. Via MiXCR, TCRdb re-called the PCR reads, giving one row per CDR3 protein. In the table there are tens of thousands of distinct CDR3 sequences, 15% to 20% of which are singletons. Germline loops: CDR1 LGHNA, CDR2 YSLEER. V was clipped by 0 bases and J by 3 bases, with 12 bases between them. The CDR3 consists of 15 residues.

Sequencing used naive CD8+ T cells from blood, with Jurkat cell RNA spiked in. The subset: FACS-sorted CD8+CD4-CCR7+CD45RA+ naive T cells. This chain uses TRBV4-3 with TRBJ2-7, with D tentatively TRBD1 (6 bases). The sequence was collected from a human donor in good health. Some libraries in this study had Jurkat cell RNA spiked in. The CDR3 loop reads CASSQDRGTHYEQYF. CDR3 nucleotide sequence: TGCGCCAGCAGCCAAGATAGGGGGACACACTACGAGCAGTACTTC.